This T cell receptor (beta chain) appears in the sequencing data of a study of T cell repertoires in cytomegalovirus infection. Looked up from germline, CDR1 is SGHRS and CDR2 is YFSETQ. V shed 0 bases and J 3 bases; nucleotides not matched to a gene: 1. The CDR3 runs to 14 residues. MiXCR was run by TCRdb on the reads, yielding one entry per CDR3 protein. The sample carries approximately 340,000 distinct CDR3 sequences, 25% to 30% recorded once. This clonotype was observed a single time. Its specificity is not known. This TCR was recovered from a human donor in good health (CMV status not recorded). Some clones in this sample may be carry-over from other donors' samples. The source was cultured PBMCs, collected from culture after CMV antigen stimulation. V usage is TRBV5-1 and J usage is TRBJ2-7, with 9 bases lining up with TRBD2. The CDR3 DNA reads TGCGCCAGCAGCTTGGGGACTAGCGTCTACGAGCAGTACTTC. Amino acids: CASSLGTSVYEQYF.